At least ten counts were recorded for the clone carrying this T cell receptor beta chain. Its antigen is undetermined. Exclusion applied to patients with other autoimmune diseases, uncontrolled infections, pregnancy or lactation. Out of about 9.6 ml of fresh peripheral blood, PBMCs were obtained. CDR3 length: 14 residues. From germline, CDR1 is SQVTM and CDR2 ANQGSEA. J lost 2 bases, V lost 7 bases, and 10 bases had no gene match. The entry originates in a study of Graves' ophthalmopathy and Graves' hyperthyroidism. The TCR beta CDR3 regions underwent amplification from RNA transcripts. HTBI primers primed a first-round RT-PCR, and a second-round multiplex PCR followed. TCRdb itself ran the multiplex PCR reads through MiXCR, one entry per CDR3 protein. Here the sample spans around 670,000 distinct CDR3 sequences, 40% being singletons. General study findings and limits: Sensitivity of around 67% and specificity of approximately 73% were achieved by the model that predicted ophthalmopathy progression.

The rearrangement links TRBV29-1 to TRBJ2-7, with 8 bases that match TRBD1. The sequenced material came from peripheral blood. The clonotype was recovered from an adult man with Graves' ophthalmopathy. CDR3 DNA: TGCAGCGCCCGACAGGGGCTAGCGACCTACGAGCAGTACTTC. It codes for CSARQGLATYEQYF.